These 10 T cell receptor beta chains were sequenced from one sample in a study of T cell responses to AZD1222 COVID-19 vaccine. Produced via immunoSEQ multiplex PCR; TCRdb's table is partial and in-frame only. Among tens of thousands of clones listed, 90% to 95% were seen once. Sequencing was performed on peripheral blood, taken on day 0 of AZD1222 vaccination. The origin of the receptors is an adult in good health.

This rearrangement joins TRBV4-3 to TRBJ1-5, with TRBD1 identical over 8 bases. The CDR3 length is 14 residues. Germline trimming cut 1 base from V and 7 bases from J; bases unmatched to any gene: 3. Germline values: CDR1 LGHNA, CDR2 YSLEER. The CDR3 sequence is CASSQGGTGQPQHF. In DNA, the CDR3 is TGCGCCAGCAGCCAAGGGGGGACAGGACAGCCCCAGCATTTT.

V is TRBV5-4 and J is TRBJ2-3; 13 positions match TRBD2. Germline V lookup: CDR1 SGHNT, CDR2 YYREEE (reference sequence). There are 16 residues in the CDR3. The J segment lost 6 bases and the V segment lost 4 bases, leaving 8 bases of the junction unmatched. The DNA of the CDR3 is TGTGCCAGCAGCCCGGGACTAGCGGGGTATCGGGATACGCAGTATTTT. Amino acid sequence: CASSPGLAGYRDTQYF.

The rearrangement joins TRBV2 to TRBJ2-1; TRBD2 matches at 10 bases. With V trimmed by 4 bases and J by 9 bases, 3 bases remained unmatched. CDR1 is SNHLY and CDR2 is FYNNEI in the germline V gene. The CDR3 has 13 residues. The chain's CDR3 is CASSASGRGEQFF. CDR3 coding DNA: TGTGCCAGCAGTGCTAGCGGGAGAGGTGAGCAGTTCTTC. Supplemented by reference TRBV2 and TRBJ2-1, the full variable domain reads EPEVTQTPSHQVTQMGQEVILRCVPISNHLYFYWYRQILGQKVEFLVSFYNNEISEKSEIFDDQFSVERPDGSNFTLKIRSTKLEDSAMYFCASSASGRGEQFFGPGTRLTVL.

The chain carries TRBV10-3 and TRBJ1-6, with D tentatively TRBD1 (6 bases). Germline lookup yields CDR1 ENHRY and CDR2 SYGVKD. The V end lost 11 bases, the J end lost 7 bases, and 21 bases lay between the germline ends. The CDR3 has 15 amino acids. The CDR3: CAHKAGGVINSPLHF. The CDR3 bases are TGTGCCCATAAGGCCGGGGGCGTAATCAATTCACCCCTCCACTTT.

The genes are TRBV2 and TRBJ2-3; D is possibly TRBD2 (5 bases). The CDR3 has 16 amino acids. The ends were cut back, 8 bases at V and 0 bases at J, with 18 bases in the middle. The germline CDR1 and CDR2 sequences are SNHLY and FYNNEI. DNA for the CDR3: TGTGCCAGCCCGGCGGGCAGAGTTCGTAGCACAGATACGCAGTATTTT. Protein sequence: CASPAGRVRSTDTQYF.

The chain carries TRBV7-8 and TRBJ1-1; weak D call: TRBD1 (6 bases). The germline V gene has CDR1 SGHVS and CDR2 FQNEAQ. The V end lost 3 bases, the J end lost 6 bases, and 17 bases lay between the germline ends. This CDR3 has 15 residues. This CDR3 is CASSLPKGGSSEAFF. The CDR3 nucleotides read TGTGCCAGCAGCTTGCCCAAGGGGGGATCGTCTGAAGCTTTCTTT.

The rearrangement links TRBV2 to TRBJ1-4; possibly TRBD1 for D (5 bases). Germline CDR1 is SNHLY and CDR2 is FYNNEI. The CDR3 is 17 amino acids. Trimming took 6 bases from V and 0 from J, leaving 17 bases between them. In DNA, the CDR3 is TGTGCCAGCAGCCCGGGGCAGGGAATTTCAACTAATGAAAAACTGTTTTTT. Its translation is CASSPGQGISTNEKLFF.

This rearrangement joins TRBV28 to TRBJ1-1; D is undetermined. Germline-derived CDR1 and CDR2 are MDHEN and SYDVKM. V was trimmed by 4 bases and J by 0 bases, leaving 12 bases between them. There are 15 residues in the CDR3. CDR3 sequence (DNA): TGTGCCAGCAGTTCCATTATCGGGTTGAACACTGAAGCTTTCTTT. Translation gives CASSSIIGLNTEAFF.

The chain joins TRBV2 to TRBJ2-1; D may match TRBD1 or TRBD2 (5 bases each). The CDR3 length is 13 residues. CDR1 and CDR2 from the germline V gene are SNHLY and FYNNEI. The V end lost 4 bases, the J end lost 9 bases, and 13 bases lay between the germline ends. The CDR3 DNA reads TGTGCCAGCAGTGGGGTGGGGGAGATTGAGCAGTTCTTC. Residues: CASSGVGEIEQFF. The full variable domain, completed using reference TRBV2 and TRBJ2-1, is EPEVTQTPSHQVTQMGQEVILRCVPISNHLYFYWYRQILGQKVEFLVSFYNNEISEKSEIFDDQFSVERPDGSNFTLKIRSTKLEDSAMYFCASSGVGEIEQFFGPGTRLTVL.

V gene TRBV24-1 combines with J gene TRBJ2-1, with 11 bases lining up with TRBD2. This CDR3 is built from 15 residues. Unmatched junction bases numbered 9, after V lost 6 bases and J lost 9 bases. The germline gives CDR1 KGHDR, CDR2 SFDVKD. The CDR3 sequence is CATSLLAGGPGEQFF. DNA of the CDR3: TGTGCCACCAGTTTATTAGCGGGAGGGCCGGGTGAGCAGTTCTTC.